The 24 T cell receptor beta chains listed next were all sequenced from one sample in a study of T cell responses to AZD1222 COVID-19 vaccine. The table came from immunoSEQ multiplex PCR; TCRdb's copy has only in-frame clones and leaves some out. The table includes about 180,000 clones, around 94% detected once. The specimen comprised peripheral blood, sampled on day 0 of AZD1222 vaccination. The receptors originated from an adult in good health.

This chain connects TRBV5-1 to TRBJ2-1; 8 nucleotides line up with TRBD2. CDR3 length: 16 residues. The junction had 15 bases not matched to a gene; V was cut back by 3 bases and J by 10 bases. Germline CDR1 reads SGHRS; CDR2 reads YFSETQ. The CDR3 is CASSSGSGTSIREQFF. CDR3 coding DNA: TGCGCCAGCAGCTCGGGATCCGGGACTAGTATAAGGGAGCAGTTCTTC.

This clone was seen just once. J is TRBJ1-4 and V is TRBV3-1 (or the pseudogene TRBV3-2), with D possibly matching TRBD1 (6 bases). CDR1 and CDR2 from the germline V gene are LGHDT and YNNKEL (reference sequence). The CDR3 covers 16 residues. Trimming pared 4 bases from V and 0 bases from J, leaving 12 bases between. The CDR3 DNA reads TGTGCCAGCAGCCCCTTATGGACAGCAACTAATGAAAAACTGTTTTTT. This translates into CASSPLWTATNEKLFF.

This clone was detected once. This chain links TRBV7-9 with TRBJ1-4; the D is unclear. The CDR3 totals 15 residues. Trimming took 4 bases from V and 4 from J, leaving 13 bases between them. CDR1 is SEHNR and CDR2 is FQNEAQ in the germline V gene (reference sequence). CDR3 loop: CASSSRGGSNEKLFF. DNA for the CDR3: TGTGCCAGCAGCTCCCGTGGAGGGAGTAATGAAAAACTGTTTTTT.

This chain links TRBV3-1 (or the pseudogene TRBV3-2) with TRBJ2-7, with 8 bases fitting TRBD2. Germline CDR1 reads LGHDT; CDR2 reads YNNKEL (reference sequence). The CDR3 loop spans 15 amino acids. J was trimmed by 4 bases and V by 0 bases; bases with no gene match: 5. CDR3 in DNA: TGTGCCAGCAGCCAAGAGAGAGCGGGAGCGTACGAGCAGTACTTC. Its translation is CASSQERAGAYEQYF.

The genes are TRBV3-1 (or the pseudogene TRBV3-2) and TRBJ2-7; D call uncertain. Trimming left V 0 bases short and J 6 bases short, with 6 bases between. Germline CDR1 is LGHDT and CDR2 is YNNKEL (reference sequence). The CDR3 has 12 residues. As DNA, the CDR3 is TGTGCCAGCAGCCAAGAATGGGGCGAGCAGTACTTC. Residues: CASSQEWGEQYF.

This clone is a singleton in its sample. The V and J genes are TRBV12-3 or TRBV12-4 and TRBJ1-2; no clear D gene. Trimming stripped 2 bases from V and 4 bases from J, with 8 bases between. CDR3 length: 13 residues. For the CDR3, the DNA is TGTGCCAGCAGTTTAATAGTCGGCTATGGCTACACCTTC. Residues: CASSLIVGYGYTF.

V gene TRBV4-1 combines with J gene TRBJ2-1; perhaps D is TRBD1 or TRBD2 (5 bases each). CDR3 length: 16 residues. V dropped 4 bases and J dropped 0 bases, with 13 bases sitting between them. Germline loops: CDR1 MGHRA, CDR2 YSYEKL. In DNA, the CDR3 is TGCGCCAGCAGCCCGAGGGGTCTTAGCTCCTACAATGAGCAGTTCTTC. This translates into CASSPRGLSSYNEQFF.

V and J are TRBV30 and TRBJ2-1; 9 bases are shared with TRBD2. After removal of 1 base from V and 4 bases from J, the junction contained 8 bases not matched to a gene. Germline V CDR1 and CDR2: GTSNPN, SVGIG (reference sequence). The CDR3 contains 16 residues. Written as DNA, the CDR3 is TGTGCCTGGAGTGGAGCGCGGGAGGGCCTTTACAATGAGCAGTTCTTC. It is translated as CAWSGAREGLYNEQFF.

This clone has just one count. The chain has TRBV6-1 and TRBJ2-5; TRBD1 matches at 7 bases. Trimming at V came to 2 bases and at J to 1 base, leaving 7 bases not matched to a gene. This CDR3 comprises 16 residues. Germline values: CDR1 MNHNS, CDR2 SASEGT. The CDR3 protein is CASSESWGTVQETQYF. The CDR3 nucleotides read TGTGCCAGCAGTGAATCCTGGGGGACAGTCCAAGAGACCCAGTACTTC.

This chain connects TRBV18 to TRBJ1-2, with 8 bases that match TRBD1. Germline loops: CDR1 KGHSH, CDR2 LQKENI. After removal of 3 bases from V and 0 bases from J, the junction contained 3 bases not matched to a gene. CDR3 length: 15 residues. The CDR3 coding sequence is TGTGCCAGCTCACCGGGGACAGGAGCTAACTATGGCTACACCTTC. The encoded protein is CASSPGTGANYGYTF.

The chain couples TRBV4-2 to TRBJ2-7; the match to TRBD2 covers 7 bases. The CDR3 loop spans 17 amino acids. V trimming: 4 bases; J trimming: 2 bases; junction bases outside the gene matches: 14. Germline V lookup: CDR1 LGHNA, CDR2 YNFKEQ. This chain's CDR3 is CASSPRGGSGFPYEQYF. The DNA for the CDR3 is TGTGCCAGCAGCCCCCGCGGCGGTAGCGGGTTTCCCTACGAGCAGTACTTC.

The chain employs TRBV3-1 (or the pseudogene TRBV3-2) and TRBJ2-7; 9 bases align to TRBD2. CDR1 is LGHDT and CDR2 is YNNKEL in the germline V gene (reference sequence). V shed 3 bases, J shed 7 bases, and the junction held 4 bases outside the gene matches. This CDR3 contains 13 residues. In nucleotides, the CDR3 is TGTGCCAGCAGCCAGAGAGCGGGAGGTGAGCAGTACTTC. This sequence encodes CASSQRAGGEQYF.

The rearrangement links TRBV10-1 to TRBJ1-1; the D is unclear. Per the germline V gene, CDR1 is WNHNN and CDR2 is SYGVQD (reference sequence). V was pared by 3 bases and J by 10 bases, with 15 bases between. CDR3 size: 13 residues. CDR3 loop: CASSEQKIGGAFF. The CDR3 nucleotides are TGCGCCAGCAGTGAACAGAAAATCGGAGGAGCTTTCTTT.

The rearrangement joins TRBV7-2 to TRBJ1-1; D gene ambiguous. Germline CDR1 and CDR2: SGHTA and FQGNSA. V was pared by 0 bases and J by 4 bases, with 9 bases between. The CDR3 sequence is 14 residues long. Written as DNA, the CDR3 is TGTGCCAGCAGCTTAGCGGCGCAAGGCACTGAAGCTTTCTTT. It is translated as CASSLAAQGTEAFF. Supplemented by reference TRBV7-2 and TRBJ1-1, the full variable domain reads GAGVSQSPSNKVTEKGKDVELRCDPISGHTALYWYRQSLGQGLEFLIYFQGNSAPDKSGLPSDRFSAERTGGSVSTLTIQRTQQEDSAVYLCASSLAAQGTEAFFGQGTRLTVV.

J is TRBJ1-4 and V is TRBV29-1, with D tentatively TRBD1 (5 bases). V was trimmed by 7 bases and J by 8 bases, leaving 17 bases between them. Germline loops: CDR1 SQVTM, CDR2 ANQGSEA. This CDR3 region has 13 residues. CDR3 DNA sequence: TGCAGCGCTGGTAGGGGAGGGGAGGAAAAACTGTTTTTT. Amino acid sequence: CSAGRGGEEKLFF.

The chain couples TRBV9 to TRBJ2-1, with a tentative D call TRBD2 (7 bases). The CDR3 runs 17 residues. Germline V lookup: CDR1 SGDLS, CDR2 YYNGEE. Between the trimmed V and J ends, which lost 1 base and 3 bases, there was a span of 17 bases. CDR3 coding DNA: TGTGCCAGCAGCGTAAGGGGGTCTAGCGGACTCTACAATGAGCAGTTCTTC. Its protein is CASSVRGSSGLYNEQFF.

A single count supports this clone. The chain links TRBV27 to TRBJ2-7; 10 bases fit TRBD2. Germline V CDR1 and CDR2: MNHEY, SMNVEV (reference sequence). The V segment lost 4 bases and the J segment 4 bases; nucleotides outside the gene matches: 7. This CDR3 comprises 15 residues. This CDR3 is CASSYEAGGRYEQYF. For the CDR3, the DNA is TGTGCCAGCAGTTACGAAGCGGGAGGGCGGTACGAGCAGTACTTC.

The chain is built from TRBV19 and TRBJ2-2; no definite D call. V lost 5 bases, J lost 9 bases, and 16 bases lay in between. Per the germline V gene, CDR1 is LNHDA and CDR2 is SQIVND (reference sequence). The CDR3 sequence is 14 residues long. The CDR3 coding sequence is TGTGCCAGTAGTCAAAAAATTTTATTCCGGGAGCTGTTTTTT. The encoded protein is CASSQKILFRELFF.

The genes are TRBV10-1 and TRBJ1-2; TRBD1 matches at 8 bases. Unmatched junction bases numbered 4, after V lost 4 bases and J lost 6 bases. Per the germline V gene, CDR1 is WNHNN and CDR2 is SYGVQD (reference sequence). The CDR3 has 13 residues. Written as DNA, the CDR3 is TGCGCCAGCAGTGGGGACAGGACAAATGGCTACACCTTC. This sequence encodes CASSGDRTNGYTF.

The genes are TRBV29-1 and TRBJ2-7, with D uncertain. The CDR3 is 13 amino acids. Germline CDR1 SQVTM, CDR2 ANQGSEA. V shed 6 bases and J shed 0 bases, with 12 bases lying between them. DNA for the CDR3: TGCAGCGTGGAGTTGGCAGCCTCCTACGAGCAGTACTTC. It yields the protein CSVELAASYEQYF.

CDR3 nucleotides: TGTGCCAGCAGCTTAGGGCTAGCGGACTACAATGAGCAGTTCTTC. Translating gives CASSLGLADYNEQFF. V usage is TRBV7-9 and J usage is TRBJ2-1; 7 nucleotides align to TRBD2. The ends lost 1 base at V and 3 bases at J; junction bases unmatched: 3. The CDR3 contains 15 residues. CDR1 and CDR2 from the germline V gene are SEHNR and FQNEAQ (reference sequence).

The chain employs TRBV15 and TRBJ1-1; D uncertain. Germline-derived CDR1 and CDR2 are LNHNV and YYDKDF (reference sequence). The CDR3 has 14 residues. V shed 5 bases and J shed 4 bases, with 14 bases lying between them. CDR3 protein: CATSGYLGSTEAFF. The CDR3 nucleotides are TGTGCCACCAGCGGATACTTGGGGAGCACTGAAGCTTTCTTT.

The rearrangement joins TRBV7-9 to TRBJ2-7; no clear D gene. The CDR3 length is 12 residues. Looked up from germline, CDR1 is SEHNR and CDR2 is FQNEAQ (reference sequence). V was clipped by 5 bases and J by 7 bases, with 12 bases between them. Here the CDR3 DNA reads TGTGCCAGCAGCCCGAGCCTTCCAGAGCAGTACTTC. Residues: CASSPSLPEQYF.

V gene TRBV5-6 combines with J gene TRBJ2-1, with TRBD2 as a possible D gene (5 bases). V was shortened by 0 bases and J by 6 bases, with 13 bases between the two germline ends. Germline V CDR1 and CDR2: SGHDT, YYEEEE. CDR3 length: 15 residues. CDR3 bases: TGTGCCAGCAGCTTGGGTCGGACCAGCGGCAATGAGCAGTTCTTC. Amino acid sequence: CASSLGRTSGNEQFF.